The rows below give T cell receptor beta chains drawn from one sample of a study of blood T cell repertoires in COVID-19. Using immunoSEQ multiplex PCR, the repertoire was profiled, and TCRdb retains in-frame clones only, with some absent. The repertoire includes 35,000 to 50,000 clones, around 88% of them detected once, and 3.7% sits in the top ten. Source material: peripheral blood. The source is a human donor in a cohort sampled during active COVID-19. Both conserved end residues are part of each CDR3. D genes are given only for firm matches. Size is stated for part of the rows, as once, few or many counts, or as a class when the clone is expanded.

v_gene: TRBV3-1/TRBV3-2
abundance: once
j_gene: TRBJ1-2
d_gene: -
CDR3aa: CASSQGPLGGYGYTF
CDR3nt: TGTGCCAGCAGCCAAGGGCCCTTAGGAGGCTATGGCTACACCTTC

v_gene: TRBV3-1/TRBV3-2
abundance: -
j_gene: TRBJ2-4
d_gene: -
CDR3aa: CASSQEGATKNIQYF
CDR3nt: TGTGCCAGCAGCCAAGAAGGGGCCACCAAAAACATTCAGTACTTC

v_gene: TRBV15
abundance: -
j_gene: TRBJ1-5
d_gene: TRBD1
CDR3aa: CATSREGAGGDQPQHF
CDR3nt: TGTGCCACCAGCAGAGAAGGGGCAGGGGGCGATCAGCCCCAGCATTTT

v_gene: TRBV29-1
abundance: -
j_gene: TRBJ2-1
d_gene: TRBD2
CDR3aa: CSVVRGVYNEQFF
CDR3nt: TGCAGCGTTGTACGGGGGGTCTACAATGAGCAGTTCTTC

v_gene: TRBV28
abundance: -
j_gene: TRBJ2-1
d_gene: -
CDR3aa: CASSPQSGRPDQNEQFF
CDR3nt: TGCGCCAGCAGCCCACAAAGTGGGAGGCCGGATCAGAATGAGCAGTTCTTC

v_gene: TRBV5-1
abundance: -
j_gene: TRBJ2-3
d_gene: TRBD2
CDR3aa: CASRLAGVRDTQYF
CDR3nt: TGCGCCAGCAGGTTAGCGGGAGTTAGGGATACGCAGTATTTT

v_gene: TRBV3-1/TRBV3-2
abundance: -
j_gene: TRBJ1-5
d_gene: TRBD1
CDR3aa: CASSQQGTGLFSNQPQHF
CDR3nt: TGTGCCAGCAGCCAACAGGGGACAGGCTTGTTCAGCAATCAGCCCCAGCATTTT

v_gene: TRBV18
abundance: -
j_gene: TRBJ2-3
d_gene: TRBD2
CDR3aa: CASSPGTSGITDTQYF
CDR3nt: TGTGCCAGCTCACCCGGGACTAGCGGGATCACAGATACGCAGTATTTT

v_gene: TRBV19
abundance: once
j_gene: TRBJ1-1
d_gene: TRBD1
CDR3aa: CASSIGPDRGPLTEAFF
CDR3nt: TGTGCCAGTAGTATAGGGCCGGACAGGGGACCACTCACTGAAGCTTTCTTT

v_gene: TRBV9
abundance: -
j_gene: TRBJ1-2
d_gene: -
CDR3aa: CASSVAGSHGYTF
CDR3nt: TGTGCCAGCAGCGTAGCAGGAAGCCATGGCTACACCTTC

v_gene: TRBV27
abundance: -
j_gene: TRBJ2-7
d_gene: -
CDR3aa: CASSLSGQSYEQYF
CDR3nt: TGTGCCAGCAGTTTATCAGGACAATCCTACGAGCAGTACTTC

v_gene: TRBV19
abundance: -
j_gene: TRBJ2-7
d_gene: -
CDR3aa: CASKGRDNSYEQYF
CDR3nt: TGTGCCAGTAAGGGGAGGGACAACAGCTACGAGCAGTACTTC

v_gene: TRBV15
abundance: -
j_gene: TRBJ2-2
d_gene: -
CDR3aa: CATSRDFTGINTGELFF
CDR3nt: TGTGCCACCAGCAGAGATTTTACAGGGATTAACACCGGGGAGCTGTTTTTT